The following is a T cell receptor beta chain sequence with its context. Its specificity is not known. This sample is part of a study of cytomegalovirus exposure and HLA in healthy donors. Study in general: Of 300 to 500 genotyped donors, more than 75% clustered with self-reported Caucasian donors.

Broader study findings: TCR beta V- and J-gene trimming, according to a later analysis, was linked to a missense DCLRE1C variant. The study recorded fewer than 200 TCR beta chains that were cytomegalovirus-associated.

The CDR3 runs 13 residues. CDR1 is SGHAT, CDR2 FQNNGV, per germline. V dropped 2 bases and J dropped 6; count of bases not matched to a gene: 1. The PCR employed 60 Vbeta primers together with 13 Jbeta primers. TCRdb's copy holds only in-frame clones and misses some; the assay was immunoSEQ multiplex PCR. The data hold more than 150,000 clones, with about 80% observed a single time. This clonotype was obtained from a man in his forties in good health and CMV-seronegative. The chain has TRBV11-2 and TRBJ1-5; 7 nucleotides align to TRBD1. Sequencing was carried out using PBMCs. CDR3 in amino acids: CASSLHRGQPQHF. The CDR3 bases are TGTGCCAGCAGCTTACACAGGGGTCAGCCCCAGCATTTT.